What follows are 8 T cell receptor beta chains derived from one specimen sequenced in a study of T cell responses to AZD1222 COVID-19 vaccine. TCRdb's copy holds only in-frame clones and misses some; the assay was immunoSEQ multiplex PCR. The sample consists of over 95,000 clones, more than 75% of them appearing once. The starting material was peripheral blood, obtained on day 0 of AZD1222 vaccination. These receptor sequences come from an adult in good health.

The rearrangement links TRBV9 to TRBJ2-3; 15 bases are a match to TRBD2. The CDR3 runs 16 residues. Germline V gene sequence: CDR1 SGDLS, CDR2 YYNGEE. The V segment lost 3 bases and the J segment 4 bases; nucleotides outside the gene matches: 3. The CDR3 loop is CASSGTSGRGSDTQYF. In DNA form, the CDR3 reads TGTGCCAGCAGCGGGACTAGCGGGAGGGGCTCAGATACGCAGTATTTT.

The chain employs TRBV20-1 and TRBJ1-2; maybe TRBD1 (5 bases). Germline-derived CDR1 and CDR2 are DFQATT and SNEGSKA (reference sequence). The V end was cut by 3 bases, the J end by 3 bases, with 17 bases between. The CDR3 is 15 amino acids. CDR3 DNA sequence: TGCAGTGCTAGTCCCGCGACCGGGACCGACTATGGCTACACCTTC. This codes for CSASPATGTDYGYTF.

The rearrangement uses TRBV2 and TRBJ2-5, with TRBD2 matching over 8 bases. The junction had 5 bases not matched to a gene; V was cut back by 3 bases and J by 5 bases. This CDR3 has 14 residues. Germline lookup yields CDR1 SNHLY and CDR2 FYNNEI. The CDR3 DNA reads TGTGCCAGCAGTGACACTCGCGGGGGGGAGACCCAGTACTTC. Translating gives CASSDTRGGETQYF. The entire variable domain, with the rest obtained from reference TRBV2 and TRBJ2-5, is as follows: EPEVTQTPSHQVTQMGQEVILRCVPISNHLYFYWYRQILGQKVEFLVSFYNNEISEKSEIFDDQFSVERPDGSNFTLKIRSTKLEDSAMYFCASSDTRGGETQYFGPGTRLLVL.

This chain uses TRBV4-3 with TRBJ2-1, with 7 bases lining up with TRBD1. J gave up 0 bases and V 0 bases, and 8 bases lay outside the gene matches. Germline CDR1 is LGHNA and CDR2 is YSLEER. The CDR3 runs to 18 residues. CDR3 amino acids: CASSQEPSAGGSYNEQFF. The CDR3 bases are TGCGCCAGCAGCCAAGAACCATCGGCAGGGGGCTCCTACAATGAGCAGTTCTTC.

V and J are TRBV29-1 and TRBJ1-1; D may be TRBD1 (6 bases). Trimming took off 6 bases at V and 0 bases at J, with 11 bases between the two ends. Germline CDR1 reads SQVTM; CDR2 reads ANQGSEA. CDR3 size: 13 residues. The CDR3 reads CSVRTAVNTEAFF. Here the CDR3 DNA reads TGCAGCGTGAGGACAGCTGTGAACACTGAAGCTTTCTTT.

The chain couples TRBV18 to TRBJ2-3, with a possible D match to TRBD2 (6 bases). V lost 4 bases and J 6 bases, leaving 17 bases between the germline ends. CDR1 and CDR2 (germline): KGHSH, LQKENI. The CDR3 consists of 15 residues. This CDR3 reads CASSLEAGGPDTQYF. The CDR3 DNA sequence: TGTGCCAGCTCACTTGAGGCAGGAGGGCCGGATACGCAGTATTTT.

This rearrangement joins TRBV3-1 (or the pseudogene TRBV3-2) to TRBJ2-1; 11 bases map to TRBD2. CDR3 size: 16 residues. CDR1 is LGHDT and CDR2 is YNNKEL in the germline V gene (reference sequence). V shed 1 base, J shed 7 bases, and the junction held 6 bases outside the gene matches. The DNA of the CDR3 is TGTGCCAGCAGCCAAGGGCTGGTAGCGGGAGGGAATGAGCAGTTCTTC. Translated: CASSQGLVAGGNEQFF.

The chain couples TRBV5-1 to TRBJ1-5; 10 bases agree with TRBD1. Per the germline V gene, CDR1 is SGHRS and CDR2 is YFSETQ. This CDR3 is built from 16 residues. V lost 4 bases, J lost 1 base, and 5 bases stayed unmatched. CDR3 in amino acids: CASSLTGGASNQPQHF. The CDR3 DNA is TGCGCCAGCAGCCTGACAGGGGGCGCGAGCAATCAGCCCCAGCATTTT.